This T cell receptor (beta chain) appears in the sequencing data of a study of T-cell memory formation after mild COVID-19. Findings and limits, study-wide: CD4+ clones that contracted lay mainly in CM and EM; CD8+ ones lay in EMRA. Day 15 to 85 contracting clones showed balanced CD4/CD8; day 15 to 37 expanders favored CD4+. Pre-infection memory contained some responding clones, which suggested that cross-reactive memory had joined.

5'RACE with constant-segment primers yielded barcoded, UMI-tagged TCR alpha and TCR beta cDNA libraries. From the 5' RACE reads, TCRdb called clonotypes with MiXCR, one entry per CDR3 protein. The sample holds hundreds of thousands of distinct CDR3 sequences, approximately 21% seen once. Germline V gives CDR1 SEHNR, CDR2 FQNEAQ (reference sequence). Unmatched junction bases numbered 13, after V lost 4 bases and J lost 7 bases. The CDR3 extends over 17 amino acids. This clonotype came up a few times. Its specificity is unknown. The chain couples TRBV7-9 to TRBJ2-1, with 10 bases lining up with TRBD2. Specimen: PBMCs or a T cell subset sorted from them (not recorded which). The receptor's source is an adult woman who had mild COVID-19 (a few samples of this study predate the infection). Cell type and time point are not known. The CDR3 DNA follows: TGTGCCAGCAGCTCAGCTAGCGGGAGATTCCGCGCGAATGAGCAGTTCTTC. It specifies CASSSASGRFRANEQFF.